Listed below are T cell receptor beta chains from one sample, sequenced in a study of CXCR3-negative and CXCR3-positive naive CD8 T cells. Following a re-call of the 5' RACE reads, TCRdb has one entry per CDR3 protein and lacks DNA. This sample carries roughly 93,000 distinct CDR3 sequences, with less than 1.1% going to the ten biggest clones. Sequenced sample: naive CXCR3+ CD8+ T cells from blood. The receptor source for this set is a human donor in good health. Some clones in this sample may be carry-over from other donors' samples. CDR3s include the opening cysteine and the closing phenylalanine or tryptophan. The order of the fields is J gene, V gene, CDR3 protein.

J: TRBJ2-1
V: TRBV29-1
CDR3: CSVEGLAGVTYEQFF

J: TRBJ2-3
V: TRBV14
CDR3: CASSQTDFTDTQYF

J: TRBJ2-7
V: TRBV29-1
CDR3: CSVEIAGGPAREQYF

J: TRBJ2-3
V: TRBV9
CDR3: CASSGGGPLDTQYF

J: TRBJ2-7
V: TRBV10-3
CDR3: CAISEALNEQYF

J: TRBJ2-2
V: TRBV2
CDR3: CASEAGNTGELFF

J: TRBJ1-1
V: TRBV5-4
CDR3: CASRLTGDYTEAFF

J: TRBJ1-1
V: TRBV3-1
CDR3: CASSDLAGVKGEAFF

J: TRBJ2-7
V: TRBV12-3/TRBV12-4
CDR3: CASSSDITYEKYF

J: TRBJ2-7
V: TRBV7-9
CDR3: CASSARDRPYEQYF

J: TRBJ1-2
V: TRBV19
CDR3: CASSLDGMTNYGYTF

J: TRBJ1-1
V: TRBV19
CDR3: CASKSDRDFTEAFF

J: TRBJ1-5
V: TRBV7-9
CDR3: CASSSTGDYSNQPQHF